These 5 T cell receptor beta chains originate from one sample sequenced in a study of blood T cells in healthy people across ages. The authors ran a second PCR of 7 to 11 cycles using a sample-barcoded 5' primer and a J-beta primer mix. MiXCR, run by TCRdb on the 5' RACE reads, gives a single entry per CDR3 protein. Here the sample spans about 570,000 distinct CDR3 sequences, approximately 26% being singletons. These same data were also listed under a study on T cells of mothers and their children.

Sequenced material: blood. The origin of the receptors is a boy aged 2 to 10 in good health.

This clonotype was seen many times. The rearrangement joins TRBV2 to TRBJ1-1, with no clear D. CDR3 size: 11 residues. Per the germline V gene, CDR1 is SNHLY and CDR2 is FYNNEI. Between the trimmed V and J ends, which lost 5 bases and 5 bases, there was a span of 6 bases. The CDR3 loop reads CASSPKTEAFF. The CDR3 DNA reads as TGTGCCAGCAGTCCCAAGACTGAAGCTTTCTTT.

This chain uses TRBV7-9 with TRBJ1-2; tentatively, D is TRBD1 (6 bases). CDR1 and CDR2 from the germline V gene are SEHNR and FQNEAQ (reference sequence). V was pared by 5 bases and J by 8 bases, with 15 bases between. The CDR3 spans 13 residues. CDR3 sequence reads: CASSPHGGRGYTF. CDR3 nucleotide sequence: TGTGCCAGCAGCCCCCACGGGGGCAGGGGCTACACCTTC.

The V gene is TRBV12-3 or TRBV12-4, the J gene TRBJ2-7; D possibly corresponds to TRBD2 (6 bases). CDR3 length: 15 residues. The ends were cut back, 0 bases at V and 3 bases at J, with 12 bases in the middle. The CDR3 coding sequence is TGTGCCAGCAGTTTAGCGATGGGGGGTGGCTACGAGCAGTACTTC. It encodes CASSLAMGGGYEQYF.

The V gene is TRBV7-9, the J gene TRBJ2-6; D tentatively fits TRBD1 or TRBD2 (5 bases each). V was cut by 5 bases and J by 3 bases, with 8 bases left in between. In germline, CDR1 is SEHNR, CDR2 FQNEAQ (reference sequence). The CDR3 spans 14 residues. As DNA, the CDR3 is TGTGCCAGCAGCGGGGGAGTTGGGGCCAACGTCCTGACTTTC. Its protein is CASSGGVGANVLTF.

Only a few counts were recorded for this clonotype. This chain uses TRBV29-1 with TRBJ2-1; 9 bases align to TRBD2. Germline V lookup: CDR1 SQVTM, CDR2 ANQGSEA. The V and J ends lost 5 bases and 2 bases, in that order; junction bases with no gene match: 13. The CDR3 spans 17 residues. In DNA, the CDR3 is TGCAGCGTTTCTGAGCGGGAGGTCCGGACTCCCTACAATGAGCAGTTCTTC. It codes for CSVSEREVRTPYNEQFF.